The clone carrying this T cell receptor (beta chain) is classed as medium-sized by frequency. Its antigen is not identified. The libraries of TRB cDNA were prepared using 5' RACE with UMI labels. One entry per CDR3 protein, without DNA, is what TCRdb gives after re-calling the 5' RACE reads. Here the sample table reports 8,500 to 10,000 distinct CDR3 sequences. The sample originates from a study of CXCR3-negative and CXCR3-positive naive CD8 T cells. Study-level results: Naive cells used TRBV-TRBJ genes in much the same way whether CXCR3-negative or CXCR3-positive; memory cells did not. The study found CXCR3 expression partially decreased after cryopreservation and ran most assays on fresh PBMCs. Compared with CXCR3-negative naive cells, CXCR3-positive naive cells showed more hydrophobic TRB CDR3s.

The CDR3 loop spans 17 amino acids. The germline V gene encodes CDR1 SGHKS and CDR2 YYEKEE (reference sequence). The sequenced sample consisted of naive CXCR3- CD8+ T cells from blood. Subset in this sample: CD45RO-CCR7+CD27+CD95- naive CD8+ T cells lacking CXCR3 (TNR3-). The chain joins TRBV5-5 to TRBJ2-3; TCRdb indicates TRBD2, and absent DNA this call remains unverified. The clonotype originates from a human donor in good health. Some clones in this sample may be carry-over from other donors' samples. CDR3 residues: CASSSTGPSLGTDTQYF.